The clone carrying this T cell receptor (beta chain) has only one observation. As yet, its antigen is unknown. The data originate from a study of cytomegalovirus exposure and HLA in healthy donors. Study-level points and caveats: Prior analysis indicated that the majority of TCR beta V segments exhibited productivity approximately 87% or approximately 30% of the time.

V shed 7 bases and J shed 8 bases, with 23 bases lying between them. The CDR3 covers 15 residues. The germline CDR1 and CDR2 sequences are LNHDA and SQIVND (reference sequence). PCR used 60 Vbeta primers and 13 Jbeta primers. Measured with immunoSEQ multiplex PCR; TCRdb has only the in-frame clones, and not every one. The sample has around 99,000 clones; over 65% are singletons. The sequence was obtained from a middle-aged man in good health and CMV-seronegative. The chain uses TRBV19 and TRBJ1-2; D is possibly TRBD1 (6 bases). Specimen: PBMCs. The CDR3 DNA follows: TGTGCCAGTACTCTAACCAACGGGGGGGCGCAGGGCTACACCTTC. Translation gives CASTLTNGGAQGYTF.